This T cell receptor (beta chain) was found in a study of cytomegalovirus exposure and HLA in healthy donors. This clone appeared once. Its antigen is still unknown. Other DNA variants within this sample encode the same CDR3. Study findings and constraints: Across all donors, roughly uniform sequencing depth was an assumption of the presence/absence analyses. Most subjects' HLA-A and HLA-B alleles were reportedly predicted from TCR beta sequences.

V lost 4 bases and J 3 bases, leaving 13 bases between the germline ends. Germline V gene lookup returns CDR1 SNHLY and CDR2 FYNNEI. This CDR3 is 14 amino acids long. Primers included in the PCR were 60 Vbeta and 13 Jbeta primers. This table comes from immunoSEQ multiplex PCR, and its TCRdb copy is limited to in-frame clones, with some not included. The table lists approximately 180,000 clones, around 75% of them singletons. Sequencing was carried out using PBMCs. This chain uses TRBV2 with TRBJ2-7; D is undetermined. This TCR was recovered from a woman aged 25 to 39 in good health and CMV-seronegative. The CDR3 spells CASSGTGGLYEQYF. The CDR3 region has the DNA TGTGCCAGCAGTGGCACGGGTGGTCTCTACGAGCAGTACTTC. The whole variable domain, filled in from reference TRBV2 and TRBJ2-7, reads EPEVTQTPSHQVTQMGQEVILRCVPISNHLYFYWYRQILGQKVEFLVSFYNNEISEKSEIFDDQFSVERPDGSNFTLKIRSTKLEDSAMYFCASSGTGGLYEQYFGPGTRLTVT.